This T cell receptor beta chain is from a study of a mutant IDH1 vaccine in newly diagnosed glioma. The CDR3 extends over 16 amino acids. V lost 0 bases and J lost 3; bases outside the gene matches: 4. Looked up from germline, CDR1 is LNHNV and CDR2 is YYDKDF (reference sequence). Time point denoted: week 5, during vaccination. The investigators gave 300 ug of mutant IDH1 20-mer peptide in each vaccine dose, together with topical imiquimod. Turning to this clone: The antigen is undetermined.

Profiling relied on immunoSEQ multiplex PCR, and the TCRdb table lists in-frame clones only, not all of them. This table holds about 36,000 clones, 80% to 90% found once. The source material was PBMCs, sampled from a glioma patient whose treatment included an IDH1 peptide vaccine. The rearrangement joins TRBV15 to TRBJ2-7, with TRBD2 identical over 11 bases. The clonotype comes from a man in his forties or fifties with glioma. The CDR3 is CATSRDVGLAGYEQYF. CDR3 coding DNA: TGTGCCACCAGCAGAGACGTCGGACTAGCGGGCTACGAGCAGTACTTC.